These 32 T cell receptor beta chains were all obtained from the same sample, sequenced in a study of shared T cell receptors in the human thymus. Sequencing was performed with immunoSEQ multiplex PCR; in TCRdb, only in-frame clones are kept and a portion is missing. The sample contains some 660,000 clones, about 90% of which appear only once. This sample was also put to use in a study of human thymus T cells.

The specimen sequenced was thymocytes. The receptors derive from a boy in the first two years of life with a congenital heart defect.

The gene calls are TRBV2 and TRBJ2-5, with a weak D call TRBD1 (6 bases). The V gene's germline CDR1 is SNHLY and CDR2 FYNNEI. The V end was cut by 5 bases, the J end by 4 bases, with 23 bases between. The CDR3 has 17 amino acids. As DNA, the CDR3 is TGTGCCAGCAGTTTCAGCCCTCACGGGACATCGGTAGAGACCCAGTACTTC. The encoded protein is CASSFSPHGTSVETQYF.

The CDR3 sequence: CASSFHPGTSSYEQYF. The CDR3 DNA reads as TGTGCCAGCAGTTTCCACCCCGGGACTAGCTCCTACGAGCAGTACTTC. The V call is TRBV28, the J call TRBJ2-7; 8 bases match TRBD2. CDR1 MDHEN and CDR2 SYDVKM come from the germline V gene. This CDR3 contains 16 residues. With V trimmed by 3 bases and J by 0 bases, 7 bases remained unmatched.

The chain links TRBV6-5 to TRBJ1-1, with D perhaps TRBD1 (6 bases). Trimming pared 6 bases from V and 3 bases from J, leaving 14 bases between. The V gene's germline CDR1 is MNHEY and CDR2 SVGAGI. The CDR3 is made up of 14 amino acids. CDR3 in amino acids: CASRTGQSYTEAFF. CDR3 DNA: TGTGCCAGCAGAACCGGACAGTCGTACACTGAAGCTTTCTTT.

CDR3: CASRLRSPGRQPQHF. In DNA, the CDR3 is TGTGCAAGTCGCTTACGGTCCCCGGGAAGACAGCCCCAGCATTTT. The rearrangement joins TRBV12-2 to TRBJ1-5. TRBV12-2 is described as a pseudogene. The CDR3 runs to 15 residues.

With respect to this clone: One end of the junction fails to match germline, which may point to a read error. Other DNA sequences in the same sample also yield this CDR3. The chain joins TRBV27 to TRBJ1-6; possible D gene TRBD1, 6 bases. Germline V gene lookup returns CDR1 MNHEY and CDR2 SMNVEV (reference sequence). The CDR3 extends over 20 amino acids. The CDR3 is CASSSKNPTGPSSYNSPLHF. CDR3 DNA: TGTGCCAGCAGTTCCAAGAATCCGACAGGCCCCAGCTCCTATAATTCCCCCCTCCACTTT.

The V and J genes are TRBV7-6 and TRBJ2-3; no clear D. Deletions cut 5 bases from V and 4 bases from J, with 28 bases between. The CDR3 runs 19 residues. The germline V gene encodes CDR1 SGHVS and CDR2 FNYEAQ. CDR3 sequence (DNA): TGTGCCAGCAGCCCCTCTTTCGACATTCTGGGTTCGTGGGCAGATACGCAGTATTTT. Translating gives CASSPSFDILGSWADTQYF.

The rearrangement joins TRBV6-1 to TRBJ2-4, with D maybe TRBD1 (6 bases). The CDR3 consists of 16 residues. V was trimmed by 1 base and J by 2 bases, leaving 12 bases between them. Germline loops: CDR1 MNHNS, CDR2 SASEGT. CDR3 residues: CASSEGPTGPKNIQYF. As DNA, the CDR3 is TGTGCCAGCAGTGAAGGGCCAACAGGGCCCAAAAACATTCAGTACTTC.

This clone was observed a few times. The V gene is TRBV2, the J gene TRBJ1-1; possibly TRBD1 for D (5 bases). The CDR3 totals 14 residues. Trimming stripped 7 bases from V and 1 base from J, with 13 bases between. CDR1 and CDR2 from the germline V gene are SNHLY and FYNNEI. CDR3 sequence: CASKGDSPNTEAFF. The CDR3 nucleotides are TGTGCCAGCAAAGGGGATTCCCCGAACACTGAAGCTTTCTTT.

This clone was detected only a few times. This chain links TRBV6-1 with TRBJ2-2; the match to TRBD1 covers 8 bases. The germline V gene encodes CDR1 MNHNS and CDR2 SASEGT. The CDR3 covers 16 residues. The V segment lost 1 base and the J segment 4 bases; nucleotides outside the gene matches: 5. The CDR3 region has the DNA TGTGCCAGCAGTGAAGAGGGAACAGGGGGCACCGGGGAGCTGTTTTTT. This gives the protein CASSEEGTGGTGELFF.

The chain links TRBV4-3 to TRBJ2-1, with D perhaps TRBD2 (7 bases). The CDR3 totals 16 residues. Germline CDR1 LGHNA, CDR2 YSLEER. Trimming stripped 3 bases from V and 6 bases from J, with 18 bases between. CDR3 coding DNA: TGCGCCAGCAGCCAGGAAGAGGGGGGGATCTTCAATGAGCAGTTCTTC. Encoded protein: CASSQEEGGIFNEQFF.

The rearrangement links TRBV6-5 to TRBJ1-2; a possible D gene is TRBD1 (5 bases). CDR1 MNHEY and CDR2 SVGAGI come from the germline V gene. The CDR3 length is 12 residues. Trimming stripped 7 bases from V and 4 bases from J, with 10 bases between. CDR3 coding DNA: TGTGCCAGCACCCAGGGCCTCTATGGCTACACCTTC. This translates into CASTQGLYGYTF.

CDR3 DNA sequence: TGTGCCAGCACCACAACCGGGGGAACCACCACAGATACGCAGTATTTT. The encoded protein is CASTTTGGTTTDTQYF. The rearrangement links TRBV28 to TRBJ2-3; a possible D gene is TRBD2 (6 bases). Trimming removed 7 bases from V and 2 bases from J, with 19 bases in between. The CDR3 length is 16 residues. Germline-derived CDR1 and CDR2 are MDHEN and SYDVKM.

The CDR3 coding sequence is TGTGCCAGCAGCCCACGGGACAGGGCCTCCTACGAGCAGTACTTC. It is translated as CASSPRDRASYEQYF. The chain employs TRBV9 and TRBJ2-7, with TRBD1 identical over 9 bases. The CDR3 has 15 residues. Germline CDR1 SGDLS, CDR2 YYNGEE. With 4 bases clipped from V and 0 bases from J, the junction kept 5 bases outside the gene matches. Using reference TRBV9 and TRBJ2-7 for the parts outside the CDR3, the full variable domain is DSGVTQTPKHLITATGQRVTLRCSPRSGDLSVYWYQQSLDQGLQFLIQYYNGEERAKGNILERFSAQQFPDLHSELNLSSLELGDSALYFCASSPRDRASYEQYFGPGTRLTVT.

This clone appeared once. The chain carries TRBV9 and TRBJ2-1; D is perhaps TRBD1 (5 bases). CDR1 SGDLS and CDR2 YYNGEE come from the germline V gene. The CDR3 spans 16 residues. V was pared by 0 bases and J by 0 bases, with 10 bases between. Here the CDR3 DNA reads TGTGCCAGCAGCGTAGATACAGGCTACTCCTACAATGAGCAGTTCTTC. Translated, it gives CASSVDTGYSYNEQFF.

V usage is TRBV28 and J usage is TRBJ2-7; 9 bases line up with TRBD1. Germline assignment: CDR1 MDHEN and CDR2 SYDVKM. The CDR3 consists of 16 residues. Germline trimming cut 5 bases from V and 2 bases from J; bases unmatched to any gene: 10. The CDR3 DNA reads as TGTGCCAGCAGTGGAATTCCGGGACAGGGTACCTACGAGCAGTACTTC. Translating it yields CASSGIPGQGTYEQYF.

The rearrangement joins TRBV28 to TRBJ1-3; unclear D gene. Trimming stripped 3 bases from V and 0 bases from J, with 6 bases between. This CDR3 is built from 14 residues. CDR1 MDHEN and CDR2 SYDVKM come from the germline V gene. The CDR3 reads CASSFPSSGNTIYF. CDR3 nucleotides: TGTGCCAGCAGTTTCCCCAGCTCTGGAAACACCATATATTTT.

This CDR3 reads CASSLDLPDSATYEQYF. DNA of the CDR3: TGTGCCAGCAGCTTAGATTTACCAGACAGTGCAACCTACGAGCAGTACTTC. The chain couples TRBV11-2 to TRBJ2-7, with TRBD1 as a possible D gene (5 bases). Germline V CDR1 and CDR2: SGHAT, FQNNGV. The CDR3 consists of 17 residues. V lost 0 bases, J lost 2 bases, and 17 bases lay in between.

The rearrangement uses TRBV5-4 and TRBJ1-1, with TRBD1 matching over 8 bases. The V gene end was trimmed by 5 bases and the J gene end by 1 base; junction bases not matched to a gene: 4. The CDR3 is 14 amino acids. CDR1 is SGHNT, CDR2 YYREEE, per germline (reference sequence). CDR3: CASRRDRTNTEAFF. For the CDR3, the DNA is TGTGCCAGCAGAAGGGACAGGACGAACACTGAAGCTTTCTTT.

The chain has TRBV6-5 and TRBJ1-2; D uncertain. Germline assignment: CDR1 MNHEY and CDR2 SVGAGI. V lost 5 bases and J lost 1, with 11 bases in between. The CDR3 totals 14 residues. The CDR3, as DNA: TGTGCCAGCAGTCCCACCCTCGGTAACTATGGCTACACCTTC. As protein: CASSPTLGNYGYTF.

This clone was observed a handful of times. CDR3 in DNA: TGTGCCATCAGTGAAACAGTCGACCTTCACTATGGCTACACCTTC. Translation: CAISETVDLHYGYTF. J is TRBJ1-2 and V is TRBV10-3; D is ambiguous. The CDR3 is 15 amino acids. Germline V CDR1 and CDR2: ENHRY, SYGVKD. V lost 3 bases to trimming and J lost 3 bases, with 14 bases between them.

This clone was counted between two and nine times. The chain has TRBV28 and TRBJ1-6; 12 positions agree with TRBD1. Germline-derived CDR1 and CDR2 are MDHEN and SYDVKM. Germline trimming cut 5 bases from V and 9 bases from J; bases unmatched to any gene: 11. The CDR3 is 17 amino acids. This CDR3 reads CASSPWGTGGGFSPLHF. The DNA of the CDR3 is TGTGCCAGCAGTCCTTGGGGGACAGGGGGCGGTTTTTCACCCCTCCACTTT.

This clone was counted a single time. This chain links TRBV7-8 with TRBJ2-7, with D hard to call. CDR1 and CDR2 from the germline V gene are SGHVS and FQNEAQ. The CDR3 has 14 amino acids. The ends were cut back, 2 bases at V and 3 bases at J, with 11 bases in the middle. In DNA form, the CDR3 reads TGTGCCAGCAGCTTAACACGTAACTACTACGAGCAGTACTTC. As protein: CASSLTRNYYEQYF.

This sequence joins TRBV27 and TRBJ2-2; 8 bases are a match to TRBD2. Trimming at V came to 4 bases and at J to 4 bases, leaving 14 bases not matched to a gene. In germline, CDR1 is MNHEY, CDR2 SMNVEV (reference sequence). This CDR3 spans 18 amino acids. In nucleotides, the CDR3 is TGTGCCAGCAGTTACGGACCATCCGGGACTAGGAGCACCGGGGAGCTGTTTTTT. Translating gives CASSYGPSGTRSTGELFF.

This clone was found once. The chain couples TRBV11-2 to TRBJ1-2; possible D gene TRBD1, 5 bases. CDR1 is SGHAT and CDR2 is FQNNGV in the germline V gene. V was pared by 2 bases and J by 8 bases, with 15 bases between. This CDR3 is 14 amino acids long. CDR3 nucleotides: TGTGCCAGCAGCTTACGACTCAGGGATAACGGCTACACCTTC. Amino acids: CASSLRLRDNGYTF.

The chain has TRBV18 and TRBJ2-7, with D possibly TRBD1 on 6 matching bases. This CDR3 region has 17 residues. V lost 0 bases and J 3 bases, leaving 18 bases between the germline ends. Germline assignment: CDR1 KGHSH and CDR2 LQKENI. The CDR3, as DNA: TGTGCCAGCTCACCACCGAAGGGGGTCTGGGAAAGCTACGAGCAGTACTTC. Protein: CASSPPKGVWESYEQYF.

V and J are TRBV29-1 and TRBJ2-5; D perhaps matches TRBD1 (6 bases). CDR1 is SQVTM and CDR2 is ANQGSEA in the germline V gene. V lost 4 bases and J 1 base, leaving 19 bases between the germline ends. The CDR3 loop spans 16 amino acids. In nucleotides, the CDR3 is TGCAGCGTTGCATATAAGGGGGATTGGGTCCAAGAGACCCAGTACTTC. It translates to CSVAYKGDWVQETQYF.

The chain is built from TRBV20-1 and TRBJ1-4; TRBD1 agrees at 7 bases. CDR1 is DFQATT and CDR2 is SNEGSKA in the germline V gene (reference sequence). CDR3 length: 11 amino acids. Germline trimming cut 4 bases from V and 8 bases from J; bases unmatched to any gene: 1. The CDR3 sequence: CSAKTGEKLFF. DNA of the CDR3: TGCAGTGCTAAGACAGGGGAAAAACTGTTTTTT.

This chain connects TRBV27 to TRBJ2-3, with 10 bases fitting TRBD2. After removal of 6 bases from V and 5 bases from J, the junction contained 5 bases not matched to a gene. Per germline, CDR1 MNHEY and CDR2 SMNVEV (reference sequence). This CDR3 is built from 14 residues. The CDR3 loop is CASRLAGAGDTQYF. The CDR3 DNA sequence: TGTGCCAGCAGGCTAGCGGGAGCCGGAGATACGCAGTATTTT.

The chain has TRBV7-2 and TRBJ1-1; TRBD1 might be the D (6 bases). The V gene lost 5 bases and the J gene lost 3 bases, with 25 bases spanning the gap. Germline lookup yields CDR1 SGHTA and CDR2 FQGNSA. This CDR3 is 18 amino acids long. The CDR3 coding sequence is TGTGCCAGCAGCCTCCTTCGGACAGAAAGGGCTAAGTACACTGAAGCTTTCTTT. Residues: CASSLLRTERAKYTEAFF. Full variable domain (rest looked up from reference TRBV7-2 and TRBJ1-1): GAGVSQSPSNKVTEKGKDVELRCDPISGHTALYWYRQSLGQGLEFLIYFQGNSAPDKSGLPSDRFSAERTGGSVSTLTIQRTQQEDSAVYLCASSLLRTERAKYTEAFFGQGTRLTVV.

The gene calls are TRBV2 and TRBJ1-4; TRBD1 matches at 8 bases. This CDR3 spans 14 amino acids. The junction had 2 bases not matched to a gene; V was cut back by 5 bases and J by 3 bases. Germline CDR1 is SNHLY and CDR2 is FYNNEI. The CDR3 loop reads CASSRQGSNEKLFF. As DNA, the CDR3 is TGTGCCAGCAGTCGACAGGGGTCTAATGAAAAACTGTTTTTT.

The CDR3 here is CASRSGLARHLSSYNEQFF. CDR3 coding DNA: TGCGCCAGCAGATCTGGACTAGCCCGACACTTGAGCTCCTACAATGAGCAGTTCTTC. V gene TRBV5-1 combines with J gene TRBJ2-1, with 8 positions matching TRBD2. The CDR3 loop spans 19 amino acids. In germline, CDR1 is SGHRS, CDR2 YFSETQ. J lost 0 bases, V lost 5 bases, and 16 bases had no gene match.

CDR3 sequence: CASSVDRWNTEAFF. CDR3 sequence (DNA): TGTGCCAGCAGCGTGGACAGGTGGAACACTGAAGCTTTCTTT. The chain is built from TRBV9 and TRBJ1-1, with 7 positions matching TRBD1. Germline CDR1 is SGDLS and CDR2 is YYNGEE. The CDR3 spans 14 residues. V lost 2 bases and J lost 1; bases outside the gene matches: 2.